Listed below are T cell receptor beta chains from one sample, sequenced in a study of identical twins. TCRdb reprocessed the 5' RACE reads with MiXCR, giving one entry per CDR3 protein. Among some 230,000 distinct CDR3 sequences, under 8.5% were seen once, and the ten largest hold 14% to 15%. The same data also contributed to another study, on T cells expressing NK-cell markers.

Source material: CD8+ T cells sorted from blood. Source of these receptors: a woman aged 18-29 years in good health. Each CDR3 is given with its conserved first and last residue. A D gene is named only where the DNA matches it firmly. The size entry is marked missing in some rows and otherwise reads once, few, many or a size class.

clone size,J gene,V gene,D gene,CDR3 protein,CDR3 DNA
NA,TRBJ2-5,TRBV6-1,TRBD2,CASSETSGMSETQYF,TGTGCCAGCAGTGAGACTAGCGGGATGTCAGAGACCCAGTACTTC
many,TRBJ1-4,TRBV7-9,NA,CASSSKGHLVEKLFF,TGTGCCAGCAGTTCCAAGGGACATCTGGTGGAAAAACTGTTTTTT
many,TRBJ1-4,TRBV5-1,NA,CASSLDRVRTNEKLFF,TGCGCCAGCAGCTTGGACAGGGTCCGCACTAATGAAAAACTGTTTTTT
many,TRBJ2-1,TRBV5-1,NA,CASSPLIARGANEQFF,TGCGCCAGCAGCCCACTGATTGCCCGAGGGGCCAATGAGCAGTTCTTC
few,TRBJ2-7,TRBV20-1,NA,CSASDGKAGVWYEQYF,TGCAGTGCTAGCGACGGGAAGGCAGGGGTCTGGTACGAGCAGTACTTC
few,TRBJ2-5,TRBV7-2,TRBD2,CASSLGLSRGGGETQYF,TGTGCCAGCAGCTTAGGGCTCTCGCGGGGGGGCGGGGAGACCCAGTACTTC
NA,TRBJ1-2,TRBV6-1,TRBD1,CASTKEGQFYGYTF,TGTGCCAGCACCAAAGAGGGACAGTTCTATGGCTACACCTTC
many,TRBJ2-7,TRBV27,TRBD1,CASSHRDRGYEQYF,TGTGCCAGCAGCCACCGGGACAGAGGCTACGAGCAGTACTTC
NA,TRBJ2-4,TRBV3-1,NA,CASCQDSGDQRIQYF,TGTGCCAGCTGCCAAGACTCTGGGGACCAGAGGATTCAGTACTTC
NA,TRBJ2-1,TRBV4-1,NA,CASSTYANEQFF,TGCGCCAGCAGCACCTACGCCAATGAGCAGTTCTTC
NA,TRBJ2-2,TRBV7-8,TRBD1,CASSLDRGNTGELFF,TGTGCCAGCAGCTTAGACAGGGGGAACACCGGGGAGCTGTTTTTT
few,TRBJ2-2,TRBV5-6,NA,CASRASPGELFF,TGTGCCAGCCGCGCTTCGCCCGGGGAGCTGTTTTTT
NA,TRBJ2-7,TRBV5-1,NA,CASSFDRDMTYEQYF,TGCGCCAGCAGCTTTGACCGGGACATGACCTACGAGCAGTACTTC
few,TRBJ1-1,TRBV6-4,NA,CASSERENTEAFF,TGTGCCAGCAGTGAACGAGAGAACACTGAAGCTTTCTTT
few,TRBJ2-3,TRBV19,NA,CASSIATTDTQYF,TGTGCCAGTAGTATCGCGACCACGGATACGCAGTATTTT
few,TRBJ2-3,TRBV24-1,NA,CATSDSTSDTQYF,TGTGCCACCAGTGATTCTACCTCAGATACGCAGTATTTT
few,TRBJ2-2,TRBV12-3/TRBV12-4,NA,CASSLGGLSGGELFF,TGTGCCAGCAGTCTCGGCGGGTTGTCGGGCGGGGAGCTGTTTTTT
many,TRBJ2-2,TRBV7-6,NA,CASSQGVINTGELFF,TGTGCCAGCTCCCAGGGCGTAATTAACACCGGGGAGCTGTTTTTT
few,TRBJ2-1,TRBV11-2,NA,CASSLEYAGSEQFF,TGTGCCAGCAGCTTAGAGTATGCGGGCTCTGAGCAGTTCTTC
many,TRBJ2-1,TRBV4-3,TRBD1,CASSQTTGNPYNEQFF,TGCGCCAGCAGCCAGACGACAGGGAACCCCTACAATGAGCAGTTCTTC
few,TRBJ2-6,TRBV9,TRBD1,CASSGLQGADLHSGANVLTF,TGTGCCAGCAGCGGGCTTCAGGGGGCAGACTTGCACTCTGGGGCCAACGTCCTGACTTTC
few,TRBJ1-5,TRBV3-1,NA,CASSPIYQPQHF,TGTGCCAGCAGCCCTATATATCAGCCCCAGCATTTT
few,TRBJ2-1,TRBV12-3/TRBV12-4,NA,CASTGESPHNEQFF,TGTGCCAGCACGGGGGAGTCTCCCCACAATGAGCAGTTCTTC
few,TRBJ2-2,TRBV5-6,NA,CASSSDTTNTGELFF,TGTGCCAGCAGCTCGGACACTACGAACACCGGGGAGCTGTTTTTT
many,TRBJ2-2,TRBV2,TRBD2,CASTWIGLAGGNTGELFF,TGTGCCAGCACCTGGATCGGACTAGCGGGAGGAAACACCGGGGAGCTGTTTTTT
many,TRBJ2-3,TRBV30,NA,CAWNEPGDTQYF,TGTGCCTGGAACGAGCCCGGAGATACGCAGTATTTT
NA,TRBJ1-1,TRBV20-1,NA,CSAPGRASAEAFF,TGCAGTGCCCCCGGACGGGCTAGCGCTGAAGCTTTCTTT
many,TRBJ2-1,TRBV7-8,TRBD2,CASSLEAGGNNEQFF,TGTGCCAGCAGCTTAGAAGCGGGGGGGAACAATGAGCAGTTCTTC
NA,TRBJ2-1,TRBV2,NA,CASSEALHGRYNEQFF,TGTGCCAGCAGTGAAGCGCTTCATGGCCGCTACAATGAGCAGTTCTTC
many,TRBJ1-1,TRBV9,TRBD1,CASSNSNAGGSEAFF,TGTGCCAGCAGCAATTCAAACGCAGGGGGTTCTGAAGCTTTCTTT
NA,TRBJ2-3,TRBV12-3/TRBV12-4,NA,CASGLAVTDTQYF,TGTGCCAGCGGATTAGCGGTCACAGATACGCAGTATTTT
NA,TRBJ2-3,TRBV12-3/TRBV12-4,NA,CASSEAISTDTQYF,TGTGCCAGCAGTGAGGCTATTAGCACAGATACGCAGTATTTT
NA,TRBJ2-7,TRBV27,NA,CATARDHSYEQYF,TGTGCCACCGCTCGGGACCACTCCTACGAGCAGTACTTC
few,TRBJ2-7,TRBV19,NA,CASSIQGYREQYF,TGTGCCAGTAGTATACAGGGCTATCGCGAGCAGTACTTC
NA,TRBJ2-1,TRBV3-1,TRBD2,CASSQDLGTSGSYEQFF,TGTGCCAGCAGCCAAGATCTCGGGACTAGCGGGAGTTATGAGCAGTTCTTC
NA,TRBJ1-5,TRBV12-5,NA,CASGNDRSSYQPQHF,TGTGCTAGTGGCAACGACAGGAGCTCATATCAGCCCCAGCATTTT
many,TRBJ2-3,TRBV20-1,NA,CSARPPSGPTDTQYF,TGCAGTGCTAGGCCTCCCTCCGGGCCCACAGATACGCAGTATTTT
few,TRBJ2-2,TRBV7-9,TRBD1,CAIEQGASTGELFF,TGTGCCATCGAACAGGGGGCGAGCACCGGGGAGCTGTTTTTT
few,TRBJ1-1,TRBV10-3,NA,CAISESGGNTEAFF,TGTGCCATCAGTGAGTCGGGGGGGAACACTGAAGCTTTCTTT
few,TRBJ2-7,TRBV7-9,NA,CASSSPGASYEQYF,TGTGCCAGCAGCTCCCCGGGGGCCTCCTACGAGCAGTACTTC
NA,TRBJ2-6,TRBV19,NA,CASSIETWSVGANVLTF,TGTGCCAGTAGTATAGAGACATGGTCTGTTGGGGCCAACGTCCTGACTTTC
many,TRBJ1-5,TRBV5-6,NA,CASSFSGGQPQHF,TGTGCCAGCAGCTTTTCCGGGGGTCAGCCCCAGCATTTT
many,TRBJ2-1,TRBV11-2,NA,CASSSQFGQTNEQFF,TGTGCCAGCAGCTCCCAGTTTGGGCAGACCAATGAGCAGTTCTTC
many,TRBJ2-6,TRBV7-9,NA,CASSSDREGGANVLTF,TGTGCCAGCAGCTCAGATCGGGAAGGTGGGGCCAACGTCCTGACTTTC
NA,TRBJ2-7,TRBV5-1,TRBD1,CASSVTGAGEQYF,TGCGCCAGCAGCGTGACAGGGGCAGGGGAGCAGTACTTC
NA,TRBJ2-5,TRBV7-9,TRBD2,CASSTPGGGPGETQYF,TGTGCCAGCAGCACCCCCGGGGGGGGGCCGGGAGAGACCCAGTACTTC
many,TRBJ2-1,TRBV12-3/TRBV12-4,NA,CASSPPGGIVEQFF,TGTGCCAGCAGCCCCCCAGGGGGGATCGTTGAGCAGTTCTTC
NA,TRBJ2-3,TRBV7-2,NA,CASSFGGRADTQYF,TGTGCCAGCAGCTTTGGGGGTAGGGCAGATACGCAGTATTTT
NA,TRBJ2-5,TRBV6-1,NA,CASSEASLETQYF,TGTGCCAGCAGTGAAGCTTCCCTAGAGACCCAGTACTTC
few,TRBJ2-3,TRBV6-1,NA,CASVAGSHTDTQYF,TGTGCCAGCGTGGCGGGGTCACACACAGATACGCAGTATTTT
many,TRBJ2-5,TRBV14,NA,CASSQTVETQYF,TGTGCCAGCAGCCAAACTGTGGAGACCCAGTACTTC
NA,TRBJ2-2,TRBV9,NA,CASERIANTGELFF,TGTGCCAGCGAAAGGATCGCGAACACCGGGGAGCTGTTTTTT